This record looks at one T cell receptor (beta chain) sequence and its context. Its cognate antigen is unknown. TCRdb independently ran MiXCR on the RT-PCR reads; one entry per CDR3 protein. The table has 550,000 to 800,000 distinct CDR3 sequences, 15% to 19% seen once. The data stem from a study of response to subunit inactivated influenza vaccine. General observations from the study: Each seasonal influenza vaccination recruits few new T cells, the authors suggested.

The CDR3 spans 15 residues. V was pared by 3 bases and J by 2 bases, with 16 bases between. Germline V gene lookup returns CDR1 DFQATT and CDR2 SNEGSKA (reference sequence). This clonotype originated in a man in his fifties who received an inactivated influenza vaccine. The rearrangement uses TRBV20-1 and TRBJ2-5; D might be TRBD1 or TRBD2, each matching 5 bases. The material sequenced was PBMCs from blood, taken 11 to 12 days after vaccination. CDR3 in DNA: TGCAGTGCTAGGGCACTCGGGACGTCTCAAGAGACCCAGTACTTC. Translating gives CSARALGTSQETQYF.